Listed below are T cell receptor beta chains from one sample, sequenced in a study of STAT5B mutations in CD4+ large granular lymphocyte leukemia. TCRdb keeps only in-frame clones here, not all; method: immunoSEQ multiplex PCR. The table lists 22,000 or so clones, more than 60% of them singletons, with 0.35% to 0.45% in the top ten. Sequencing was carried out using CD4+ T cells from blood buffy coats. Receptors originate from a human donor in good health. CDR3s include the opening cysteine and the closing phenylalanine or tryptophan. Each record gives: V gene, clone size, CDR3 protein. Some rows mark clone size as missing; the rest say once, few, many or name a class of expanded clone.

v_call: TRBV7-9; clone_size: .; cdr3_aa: CASSRGQNYGYTF
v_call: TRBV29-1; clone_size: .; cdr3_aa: CSVGRRPPETQYF
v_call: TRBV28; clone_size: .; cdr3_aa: CASRRTGTGELFF
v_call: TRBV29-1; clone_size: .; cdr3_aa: CSARSGQSEAFF
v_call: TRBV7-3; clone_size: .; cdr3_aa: CASSLTGRAYGYTF
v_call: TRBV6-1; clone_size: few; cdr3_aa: CASSSTTAAYEQYF
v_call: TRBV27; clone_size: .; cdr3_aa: CASSSRGQTKQVTQYF
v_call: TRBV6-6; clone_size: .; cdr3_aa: CASSYTGEKLFF
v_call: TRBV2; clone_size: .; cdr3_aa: CASSLDRNIQYF
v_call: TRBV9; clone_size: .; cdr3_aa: CALSTGGKETQYF
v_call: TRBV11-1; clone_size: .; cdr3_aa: CASRQDRYQETQYF
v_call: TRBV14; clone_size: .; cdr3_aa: CASSQSGLGLGKNIQYF